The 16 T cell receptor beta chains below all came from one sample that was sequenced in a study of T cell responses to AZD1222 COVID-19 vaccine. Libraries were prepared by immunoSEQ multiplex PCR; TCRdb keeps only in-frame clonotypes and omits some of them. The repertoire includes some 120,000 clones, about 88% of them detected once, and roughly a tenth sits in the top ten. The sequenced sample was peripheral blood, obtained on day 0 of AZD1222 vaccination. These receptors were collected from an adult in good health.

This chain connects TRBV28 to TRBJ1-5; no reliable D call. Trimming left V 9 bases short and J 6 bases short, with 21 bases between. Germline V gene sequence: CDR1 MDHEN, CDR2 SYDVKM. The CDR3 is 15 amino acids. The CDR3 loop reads CASWGWGTEGQPQHF. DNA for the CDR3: TGTGCCAGTTGGGGTTGGGGAACTGAGGGTCAGCCCCAGCATTTT.

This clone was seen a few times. In nucleotides, the CDR3 is TGTGCCAGCAGTTACTCGGGGGTCAGGGGGTATGAAAAACTGTTTTTT. Translation: CASSYSGVRGYEKLFF. The chain uses TRBV6-5 and TRBJ1-4; 7 bases are shared with TRBD1. The CDR3 loop spans 16 amino acids. V lost 0 bases, J lost 6 bases, and 7 bases stayed unmatched. The V gene's germline CDR1 is MNHEY and CDR2 SVGAGI.

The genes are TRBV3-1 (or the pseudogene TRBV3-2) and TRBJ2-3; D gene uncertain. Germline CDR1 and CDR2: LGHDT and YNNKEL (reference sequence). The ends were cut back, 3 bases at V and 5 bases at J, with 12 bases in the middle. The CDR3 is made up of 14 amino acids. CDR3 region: CASSQRSALDTQYF. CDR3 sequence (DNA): TGTGCCAGCAGCCAGCGGAGCGCCCTAGATACGCAGTATTTT.

This chain's CDR3 is CASGFPHSV. DNA of the CDR3: TGTGCTAGTGGTTTCCCTCACTCGGTC. J is TRBJ2-7 and V is TRBV12-5; D call uncertain. The CDR3 has 9 residues. Germline assignment: CDR1 LGHNT and CDR2 FRNRAP.

CDR3 sequence (DNA): TGTGCCAGCTCACCACAGGGTACTGGAAACACCATATATTTT. This sequence encodes CASSPQGTGNTIYF. The chain employs TRBV18 and TRBJ1-3; no firm D call. CDR1 KGHSH and CDR2 LQKENI come from the germline V gene. V was clipped by 1 base and J by 2 bases, with 6 bases between them. The CDR3 covers 14 residues. Complete variable domain (other parts from reference TRBV18 and TRBJ1-3): NAGVMQNPRHLVRRRGQEARLRCSPMKGHSHVYWYRQLPEEGLKFMVYLQKENIIDESGMPKERFSAEFPKEGPSILRIQQVVRGDSAAYFCASSPQGTGNTIYFGEGSWLTVV.

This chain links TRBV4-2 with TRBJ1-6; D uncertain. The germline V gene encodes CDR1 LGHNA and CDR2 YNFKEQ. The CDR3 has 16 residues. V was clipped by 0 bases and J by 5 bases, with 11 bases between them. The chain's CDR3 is CASSQDLTVNNSPLHF. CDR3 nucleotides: TGTGCCAGCAGCCAAGATCTCACAGTTAATAATTCACCCCTCCACTTT.

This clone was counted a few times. The CDR3 sequence: CASSQLGRAGNTIYF. The CDR3 DNA reads TGTGCCAGCAGCCAGCTGGGGCGAGCTGGAAACACCATATATTTT. The gene calls are TRBV3-1 (or the pseudogene TRBV3-2) and TRBJ1-3, with D perhaps TRBD1 (5 bases). V lost 3 bases to trimming and J lost 2 bases, with 11 bases between them. Germline V gene lookup returns CDR1 LGHDT and CDR2 YNNKEL (reference sequence). The CDR3 has 15 residues.

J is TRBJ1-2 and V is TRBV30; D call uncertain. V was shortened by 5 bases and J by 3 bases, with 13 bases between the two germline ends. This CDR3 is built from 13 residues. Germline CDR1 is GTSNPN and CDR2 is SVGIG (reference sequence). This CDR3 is CAWAIDRYYGYTF. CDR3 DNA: TGTGCCTGGGCCATCGACCGTTACTATGGCTACACCTTC.

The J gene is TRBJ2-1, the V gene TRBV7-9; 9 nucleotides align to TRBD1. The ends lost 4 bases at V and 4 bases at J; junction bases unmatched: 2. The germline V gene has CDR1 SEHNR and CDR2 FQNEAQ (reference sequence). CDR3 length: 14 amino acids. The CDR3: CASSWGQGYNEQFF. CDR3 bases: TGTGCCAGCAGCTGGGGACAGGGATACAATGAGCAGTTCTTC.

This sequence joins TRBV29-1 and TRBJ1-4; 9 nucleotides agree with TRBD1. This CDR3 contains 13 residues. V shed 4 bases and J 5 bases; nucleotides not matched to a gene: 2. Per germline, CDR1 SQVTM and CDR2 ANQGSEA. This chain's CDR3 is CSVAGQGNEKLFF. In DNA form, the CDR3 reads TGCAGCGTTGCGGGACAGGGAAATGAAAAACTGTTTTTT.

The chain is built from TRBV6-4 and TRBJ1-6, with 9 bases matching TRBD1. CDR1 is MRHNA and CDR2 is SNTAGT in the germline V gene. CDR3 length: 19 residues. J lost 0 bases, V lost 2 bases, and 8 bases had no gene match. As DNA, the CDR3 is TGTGCCAGCAGTGACCCCGGGACAGGGAGAGGCTCCTATAATTCACCCCTCCACTTT. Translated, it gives CASSDPGTGRGSYNSPLHF.

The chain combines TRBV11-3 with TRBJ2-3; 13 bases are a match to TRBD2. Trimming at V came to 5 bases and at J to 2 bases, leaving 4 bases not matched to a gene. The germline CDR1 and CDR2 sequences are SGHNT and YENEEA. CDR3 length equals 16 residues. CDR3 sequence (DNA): TGTGCCAGCAGCCCGGGACTAGCGGGGAACACAGATACGCAGTATTTT. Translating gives CASSPGLAGNTDTQYF.

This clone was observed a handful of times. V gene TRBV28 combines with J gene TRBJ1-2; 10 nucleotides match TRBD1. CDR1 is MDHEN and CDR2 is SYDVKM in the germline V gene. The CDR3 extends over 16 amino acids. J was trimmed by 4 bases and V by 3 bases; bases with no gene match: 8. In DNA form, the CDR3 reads TGTGCCAGCAGTTTGGCTGGGACAGGGGATGCCTATGGCTACACCTTC. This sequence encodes CASSLAGTGDAYGYTF.

CDR3 nucleotides: TGTGCCAGCAGTTCCCCGGGGCAGGGTAACTATGGCTACACCTTC. Its translation: CASSSPGQGNYGYTF. V and J are TRBV27 and TRBJ1-2; TRBD1 is a possible D gene (5 bases). The CDR3 has 15 amino acids. Germline V CDR1 and CDR2: MNHEY, SMNVEV (reference sequence). V was clipped by 4 bases and J by 1 base, with 13 bases between them.

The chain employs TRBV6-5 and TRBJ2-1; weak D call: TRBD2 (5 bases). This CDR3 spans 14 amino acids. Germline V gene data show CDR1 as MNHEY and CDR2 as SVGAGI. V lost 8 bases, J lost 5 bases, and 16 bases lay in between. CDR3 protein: CASRRQRGNNEQFF. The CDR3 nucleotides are TGTGCCAGCCGGAGGCAACGGGGTAACAATGAGCAGTTCTTC.

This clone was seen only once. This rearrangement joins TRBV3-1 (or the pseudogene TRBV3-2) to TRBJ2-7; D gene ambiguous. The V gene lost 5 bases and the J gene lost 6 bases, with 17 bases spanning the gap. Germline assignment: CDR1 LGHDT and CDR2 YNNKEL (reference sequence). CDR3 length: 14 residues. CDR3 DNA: TGTGCCAGCAGCAACTCAGTTCGGGTCCTCGAGCAGTACTTC. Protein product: CASSNSVRVLEQYF.